The present T cell receptor beta chain was sequenced within a study of cytomegalovirus exposure and HLA in healthy donors. Looking at the study overall: Per a later analysis, the approximately 620 first-cohort and more than 100 validation repertoires shared one platform.

With regard to this clone: Its antigen is not identified.

Whole-study results and caveats: Reportedly, diagnosis of cytomegalovirus status by the classifier showed high specificity and sensitivity.

Germline values: CDR1 MDHEN, CDR2 SYDVKM. This CDR3 is built from 11 residues. Trimming removed 2 bases from V and 8 bases from J, with 4 bases in between. TCRdb's copy holds only in-frame clones and misses some; the assay was immunoSEQ multiplex PCR. The table includes 100,000 to 150,000 clones, roughly nine tenths detected once. The sequence derives from a woman between 18 and 30 years old in good health and CMV-seronegative. The sample consisted of PBMCs. The rearrangement joins TRBV28 to TRBJ1-3, with unresolved D. In nucleotides, the CDR3 is TGTGCCAGCAGTTTACCTCACACCATATATTTT. Protein product: CASSLPHTIYF.